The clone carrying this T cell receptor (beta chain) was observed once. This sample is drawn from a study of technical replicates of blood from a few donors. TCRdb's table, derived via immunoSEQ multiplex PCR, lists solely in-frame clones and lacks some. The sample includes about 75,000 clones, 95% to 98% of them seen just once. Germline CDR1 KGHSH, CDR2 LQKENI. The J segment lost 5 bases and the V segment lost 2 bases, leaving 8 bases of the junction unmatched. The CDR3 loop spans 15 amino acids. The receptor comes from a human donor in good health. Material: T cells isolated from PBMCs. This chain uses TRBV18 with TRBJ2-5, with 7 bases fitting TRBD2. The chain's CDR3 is CASSPVAGERETQYF. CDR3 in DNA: TGTGCCAGCTCACCAGTGGCGGGGGAGAGGGAGACCCAGTACTTC.